The 29 T cell receptor beta chains given below trace back to one sample, sequenced in a study of T cells in Graves' hyperthyroidism and ophthalmopathy. TCR beta CDR3 regions were amplified from RNA. The TCR CDR3 first-round RT-PCR relied on the HTBI primer set. One entry per CDR3 protein, called by TCRdb with MiXCR from the multiplex PCR reads. The sample includes around 600,000 distinct CDR3 sequences, approximately 15% of them seen just once. Sequenced input: blood. All receptors come from a woman in her late teens or twenties with Graves' ophthalmopathy.

As concerns this clonotype: One end of the junction is discordant with germline, which a read error may explain. The chain has TRBV28 and TRBJ1-1; 7 positions agree with TRBD1. Germline CDR1 and CDR2: MDHEN and SYDVKM. The CDR3 sequence is 16 residues long. The chain's CDR3 is CAGSFDHRGGNTEAFF. The CDR3 DNA reads as TGTGCCGGCAGTTTCGACCACAGGGGCGGGAACACTGAAGCTTTCTTT.

This clonotype was recorded at least ten times. The chain is built from TRBV10-3 and TRBJ2-7; perhaps D is TRBD1 or TRBD2 (6 bases each). V was trimmed by 7 bases and J by 6 bases, leaving 13 bases between them. Germline lookup yields CDR1 ENHRY and CDR2 SYGVKD. The length of the CDR3 is 12 residues. CDR3 sequence: CAITQQGGEQYF. CDR3 bases: TGTGCCATCACACAACAGGGAGGCGAGCAGTACTTC.

This clonotype was picked up many times. The CDR3 spells CATSSKGAGQPQHF. CDR3 DNA sequence: TGTGCCACCAGTTCGAAGGGGGCAGGACAGCCCCAGCATTTT. The chain carries TRBV24-1 and TRBJ1-5, with 7 bases that match TRBD1. This CDR3 has 14 amino acids. The V gene's germline CDR1 is KGHDR and CDR2 SFDVKD. After removal of 6 bases from V and 7 bases from J, the junction contained 8 bases not matched to a gene.

This clonotype showed up many times. The CDR3 DNA reads as TGTGCCAGCAGTTACACCCCCACTAGTAAGGGTCAGTTCTTC. Translated, it gives CASSYTPTSKGQFF. The chain uses TRBV6-2 or TRBV6-3 and TRBJ2-1; the D gene is possibly TRBD2 (5 bases). Trimming cost V 2 bases and J 13 bases, with 18 bases left between them. Germline V lookup: CDR1 MNHEY, CDR2 SVGEGT. The CDR3 consists of 14 residues.

This clonotype was counted at least ten times. V is TRBV29-1 and J is TRBJ2-7, with 10 nucleotides matching TRBD1. The CDR3 has 14 amino acids. V lost 7 bases, J lost 4 bases, and 10 bases stayed unmatched. Germline CDR1 and CDR2: SQVTM and ANQGSEA. This CDR3 reads CSARLDRGRYEQYF. CDR3 in DNA: TGCAGCGCTCGCTTAGACAGGGGGCGGTACGAGCAGTACTTC.

The chain links TRBV20-1 to TRBJ1-2; possibly TRBD1 for D (5 bases). This CDR3 spans 18 amino acids. Germline loops: CDR1 DFQATT, CDR2 SNEGSKA (reference sequence). V gave up 0 bases and J gave up 8 bases, with 28 bases separating them. The CDR3 DNA reads as TGCAGTGCTAGAGACCTAGGGCCATACGACAGCCTCGGTAGGGGCTACACCTTC. Amino acids: CSARDLGPYDSLGRGYTF.

The rearrangement links TRBV30 to TRBJ2-7; D uncertain. V was clipped by 5 bases and J by 0 bases, with 8 bases between them. This CDR3 is 12 amino acids long. Germline V gives CDR1 GTSNPN, CDR2 SVGIG (reference sequence). The CDR3 region has the DNA TGTGCCTGGGCACGCGGCTCCTACGAGCAGTACTTC. This codes for CAWARGSYEQYF.

On this clonotype: The CDR3 does not end in the conserved phenylalanine or tryptophan, so this is likely a read error. The chain has TRBV7-8 and TRBJ2-7; the D is unclear. In germline, CDR1 is SGHVS, CDR2 FQNEAQ. CDR3 length: 14 residues. Trimming took off 6 bases at V and 0 bases at J, with 12 bases between the two ends. For the CDR3, the DNA is TGTGCCAGCAGTCCGGATGGATGCTCCTACGAGCAGTACCTC. It encodes CASSPDGCSYEQYL.

This clonotype was seen repeatedly, ten times or more. V and J are TRBV20-1 and TRBJ2-2; 8 nucleotides align to TRBD1. V gave up 3 bases and J gave up 6 bases; unmatched junction bases: 15. Germline V lookup: CDR1 DFQATT, CDR2 SNEGSKA (reference sequence). The CDR3 is made up of 17 amino acids. CDR3 bases: TGCAGTGCTAGGTCTAGAACCACGGGACAGGTCGCCGGGGAGCTGTTTTTT. Protein sequence: CSARSRTTGQVAGELFF.

This clonotype has more than one count but fewer than ten. V and J are TRBV6-1 and TRBJ1-5; D may be TRBD1 (6 bases). Trimming cost V 6 bases and J 0 bases, with 12 bases left between them. CDR1 is MNHNS and CDR2 is SASEGT in the germline V gene. The CDR3 contains 15 residues. CDR3 sequence reads: CASRLRGYSNQPQHF. CDR3 in DNA: TGTGCCAGCAGGCTCAGGGGTTATAGCAATCAGCCCCAGCATTTT.

This clonotype came up many times. The genes are TRBV12-3 or TRBV12-4 and TRBJ2-5; D might be TRBD1 or TRBD2, each matching 5 bases. V was shortened by 5 bases and J by 4 bases, with 17 bases between the two germline ends. The CDR3 runs 15 residues. The CDR3 is CASSPTGASGETQYF. The CDR3 DNA sequence: TGTGCCAGCAGTCCCACCGGGGCGAGCGGAGAGACCCAGTACTTC.

On this clonotype itself: A much bigger clone sits one base away, suggesting this may be a read error. The genes are TRBV3-1 and TRBJ2-7; a possible D gene is TRBD2 (5 bases). The CDR3 is 15 amino acids. Germline V CDR1 and CDR2: LGHDT, YNNKEL (reference sequence). Deletions cut 3 bases from V and 2 bases from J, with 14 bases between. In nucleotides, the CDR3 is TGTGCCAGCAGCCATGAGGCAAGCGGTCCCTACGAGCAGTACTTC. Translation gives CASSHEASGPYEQYF.

This clonotype was detected many times. This chain connects TRBV6-2 or TRBV6-3 to TRBJ1-1; no reliable D call. In germline, CDR1 is MNHEY, CDR2 SVGEGT. The CDR3 runs to 14 residues. The germline V and J ends were trimmed by 6 bases and 5 bases, with 16 bases remaining between them. This CDR3 reads CASRTESGWTEAFF. The CDR3 coding sequence is TGTGCCAGCAGGACCGAGTCGGGGTGGACTGAAGCTTTCTTT.

This clonotype was counted ten times or more. The CDR3 loop is CASTEAGTSSDTQYF. The DNA for the CDR3 is TGTGCCAGCACCGAGGCGGGTACTAGCTCAGATACGCAGTATTTT. The chain combines TRBV2 with TRBJ2-3, with D perhaps matching TRBD2 (6 bases). V was clipped by 7 bases and J by 4 bases, with 18 bases between them. Germline assignment: CDR1 SNHLY and CDR2 FYNNEI. The CDR3 totals 15 residues.

The chain combines TRBV19 with TRBJ2-7; 9 bases agree with TRBD1. The better agreement between TRBJ2-1 and the DNA end casts doubt on the J call. The germline V gene has CDR1 LNHDA and CDR2 SQIVND (reference sequence). The CDR3 is made up of 19 amino acids. The CDR3 region is CASSKPGQGDYYNSYEQFF. In nucleotides, the CDR3 is TGTGCCAGTAGTAAACCGGGACAGGGAGATTATTACAATTCCTACGAGCAGTTCTTC.

J is TRBJ2-7 and V is TRBV28; 7 positions match TRBD1. J was trimmed by 5 bases and V by 6 bases; bases with no gene match: 16. Germline V CDR1 and CDR2: MDHEN, SYDVKM. The CDR3 is 16 residues long. The CDR3 region is CASSPFPNRGSHEQYF. CDR3 DNA: TGTGCCAGCAGCCCTTTCCCGAACAGGGGTAGCCACGAGCAGTACTTC.

This clonotype occurred many times. V usage is TRBV24-1 and J usage is TRBJ2-5; 12 bases are a match to TRBD2. Trimming at V came to 5 bases and at J to 4 bases, leaving 10 bases not matched to a gene. CDR1 KGHDR and CDR2 SFDVKD come from the germline V gene. This CDR3 has 17 residues. The CDR3 nucleotides read TGTGCCACCAGTGCCCGCCGACTAGCGGGAGAGCGAGAGACCCAGTACTTC. It yields the protein CATSARRLAGERETQYF.

This clonotype was seen ten or more times. This rearrangement joins TRBV29-1 to TRBJ2-3; possibly TRBD2 for D (6 bases). The V end lost 1 base, the J end lost 1 base, and 6 bases lay between the germline ends. Germline-derived CDR1 and CDR2 are SQVTM and ANQGSEA. The CDR3 consists of 13 residues. The CDR3 protein is CSVEAGGTDTQYF. The CDR3 DNA reads TGCAGCGTTGAAGCGGGAGGCACAGATACGCAGTATTTT.

This clonotype was found many times. Being one base from a much bigger clone, this may be a read error. The CDR3 DNA follows: TGTGCCAGCAGCTTAGTTCCGAGCTCCTACAATGAGCAGTTCTTC. This translates into CASSLVPSSYNEQFF. The chain uses TRBV7-3 and TRBJ2-1; D unclear. Trimming removed 2 bases at V and 0 bases at J, with 8 bases between. Germline V gene sequence: CDR1 SGHTA, CDR2 FQGTGA. This CDR3 is 15 amino acids long.

This clonotype was found many times. This chain uses TRBV24-1 with TRBJ1-5; TRBD1 matches 11 bases. V lost 3 bases to trimming and J lost 4 bases; unmatched junction nucleotides: 10. This CDR3 comprises 18 residues. Germline loops: CDR1 KGHDR, CDR2 SFDVKD. CDR3 coding DNA: TGTGCCACCAGTGATACGGACAGGGGGCAATCGGTTAATCAGCCCCAGCATTTT. Amino acid sequence: CATSDTDRGQSVNQPQHF.

The rearrangement uses TRBV30 and TRBJ2-3, with D unresolved. This CDR3 contains 11 residues. Trimming pared 1 base from V and 2 bases from J, leaving 1 base between. The germline gives CDR1 GTSNPN, CDR2 SVGIG (reference sequence). CDR3 DNA sequence: TGTGCCTGGAGTGCCACAGATACGCAGTATTTT. This gives the protein CAWSATDTQYF.

In its sample, this clonotype was seen many times. In nucleotides, the CDR3 is TGTGCCAGCAGTTTGGGACAGAATTCCTACGAGCAGTACTTC. This encodes CASSLGQNSYEQYF. The chain joins TRBV12-3 or TRBV12-4 to TRBJ2-7; TRBD1 matches at 7 bases. Trimming removed 3 bases from V and 1 base from J; junction bases left unmatched: 3. CDR3 length equals 14 residues.

Comments on this clonotype: The junction differs from germline at one of its ends, possibly a read error. The chain links TRBV27 to TRBJ1-1, with TRBD1 matching 10 bases. The CDR3 spans 15 residues. Germline V CDR1 and CDR2: MNHEY, SMNVEV (reference sequence). The CDR3 DNA is TGCGCCAGCAAAACGACAGGGGGCCTGAACACTGGAGCTTTCTTT. Its protein is CASKTTGGLNTGAFF.

This clonotype was recorded many times. V and J are TRBV7-6 and TRBJ2-1, with TRBD1 matching 9 bases. With V trimmed by 3 bases and J by 8 bases, 14 bases remained unmatched. The CDR3 is 17 residues long. The germline V gene has CDR1 SGHVS and CDR2 FNYEAQ. CDR3 DNA: TGTGCCAGCAGCTTCCCCGGGACAGGGCCATTTTTCGATGAGCAGTTCTTC. Protein product: CASSFPGTGPFFDEQFF.

This clonotype has at least ten counts. This rearrangement joins TRBV15 to TRBJ2-3; 12 nucleotides line up with TRBD2. This CDR3 has 19 amino acids. The V segment lost 2 bases and the J segment 0 bases; nucleotides outside the gene matches: 9. Per the germline V gene, CDR1 is LNHNV and CDR2 is YYDKDF (reference sequence). This CDR3 reads CATSRRLAGVVGSTDTQYF. CDR3 DNA sequence: TGTGCCACCAGCAGACGACTAGCGGGAGTTGTGGGGAGCACAGATACGCAGTATTTT.

This clonotype occurred many times. The V gene is TRBV3-1, the J gene TRBJ1-1, with a possible D match to TRBD1 (5 bases). From germline, CDR1 is LGHDT and CDR2 YNNKEL (reference sequence). V was clipped by 0 bases and J by 3 bases, with 8 bases between them. The CDR3 sequence is 14 residues long. The CDR3 DNA follows: TGTGCCAGCAGCCAAGAGGGGGAGTACACTGAAGCTTTCTTT. Amino acid sequence: CASSQEGEYTEAFF. The whole variable domain, remainder taken from reference TRBV3-1 and TRBJ1-1, is DTAVSQTPKYLVTQMGNDKSIKCEQNLGHDTMYWYKQDSKKFLKIMFSYNNKELIINETVPNRFSPKSPDKAHLNLHINSLELGDSAVYFCASSQEGEYTEAFFGQGTRLTVV.

This clonotype has just a few counts. The rearrangement links TRBV3-1 to TRBJ2-6, with D maybe TRBD2 (5 bases). The CDR3 is 19 amino acids. The V gene's germline CDR1 is LGHDT and CDR2 YNNKEL (reference sequence). Trimming shortened V by 0 bases and J by 0 bases, and 15 bases separated the two germline ends. CDR3 DNA sequence: TGTGCCAGCAGCCAAGATGGGCTCTCCGGAGGCTCTGGGGCCAACGTCCTGACTTTC. This translates into CASSQDGLSGGSGANVLTF. Using reference TRBV3-1 and TRBJ2-6 for the parts outside the CDR3, the full variable domain is DTAVSQTPKYLVTQMGNDKSIKCEQNLGHDTMYWYKQDSKKFLKIMFSYNNKELIINETVPNRFSPKSPDKAHLNLHINSLELGDSAVYFCASSQDGLSGGSGANVLTFGAGSRLTVL.

In this sample, this clonotype turned up many times. The chain joins TRBV12-3 or TRBV12-4 to TRBJ2-5, with TRBD2 as a possible D gene (5 bases). The V and J ends lost 5 bases and 1 base respectively, with 11 bases between them. The CDR3 length is 14 residues. The CDR3 is CASSGLAAQETQYF. In DNA form, the CDR3 reads TGTGCCAGCAGTGGACTCGCAGCCCAAGAGACCCAGTACTTC.

This clonotype was picked up many times. The chain employs TRBV5-1 and TRBJ2-1; the match to TRBD2 covers 8 bases. Germline CDR1 is SGHRS and CDR2 is YFSETQ. V trimming: 3 bases; J trimming: 2 bases; junction bases outside the gene matches: 7. This CDR3 has 16 amino acids. CDR3 region: CASSWGRGLAYNEQFF. In DNA, the CDR3 is TGCGCCAGCAGCTGGGGGCGGGGACTAGCCTACAATGAGCAGTTCTTC. Drawing the rest from reference TRBV5-1 and TRBJ2-1, the complete variable domain is KAGVTQTPRYLIKTRGQQVTLSCSPISGHRSVSWYQQTPGQGLQFLFEYFSETQRNKGNFPGRFSGRQFSNSRSEMNVSTLELGDSALYLCASSWGRGLAYNEQFFGPGTRLTVL.